The clone carrying this T cell receptor (beta chain) has a handful of counts. Its antigen is not identified. Repertoires were generated with immunoSEQ multiplex PCR, while TCRdb's copy carries only in-frame clones and drops some. The table has 75,000 to 100,000 clones, around half seen once. The data originate from a study of shared clonotypes between healthy human individuals. Study-wide findings and caveats: The donor pool, a small one, limited the genetic and exposure-history diversity represented.

Germline V gene data show CDR1 as MDHEN and CDR2 as SYDVKM. CDR3 length equals 12 residues. Trimming took 4 bases from V and 10 from J; bases not matched to a gene: 4. Sequenced input: PBMCs. The clonotype originates from a middle-aged woman in good health. Some clones in this sample may be carry-over from other donors' samples. The chain has TRBV28 and TRBJ2-1; 7 positions match TRBD2. CDR3 protein: CASSSRAGEQFF. The CDR3 DNA sequence: TGTGCCAGCAGTTCCAGAGCGGGAGAGCAGTTCTTC.